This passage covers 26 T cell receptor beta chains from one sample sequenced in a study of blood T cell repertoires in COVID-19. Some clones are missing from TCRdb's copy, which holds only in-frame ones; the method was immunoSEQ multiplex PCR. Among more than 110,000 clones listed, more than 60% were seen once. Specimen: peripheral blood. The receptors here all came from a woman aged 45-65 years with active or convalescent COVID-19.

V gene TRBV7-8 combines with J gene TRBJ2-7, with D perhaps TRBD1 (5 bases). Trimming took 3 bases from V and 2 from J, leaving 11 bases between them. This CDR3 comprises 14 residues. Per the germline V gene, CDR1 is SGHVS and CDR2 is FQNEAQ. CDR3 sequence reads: CASSFLDTTYEQYF. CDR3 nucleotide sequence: TGTGCCAGCAGCTTCCTGGACACGACCTACGAGCAGTACTTC.

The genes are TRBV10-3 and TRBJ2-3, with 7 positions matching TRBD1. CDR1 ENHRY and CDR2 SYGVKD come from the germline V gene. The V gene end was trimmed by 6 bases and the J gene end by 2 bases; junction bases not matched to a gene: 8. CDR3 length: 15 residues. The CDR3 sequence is CAISLSDRPTDTQYF. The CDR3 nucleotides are TGTGCCATCAGCCTCTCGGACAGGCCCACAGATACGCAGTATTTT.

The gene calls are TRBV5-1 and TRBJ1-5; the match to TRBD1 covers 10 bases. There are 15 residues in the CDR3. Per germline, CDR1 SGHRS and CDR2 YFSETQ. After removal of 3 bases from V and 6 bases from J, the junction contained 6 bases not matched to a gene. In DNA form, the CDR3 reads TGCGCCAGCAGCTCCGGGACAGGGGTGCTTCAGCCCCAGCATTTT. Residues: CASSSGTGVLQPQHF. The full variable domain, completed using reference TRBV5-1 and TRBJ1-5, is KAGVTQTPRYLIKTRGQQVTLSCSPISGHRSVSWYQQTPGQGLQFLFEYFSETQRNKGNFPGRFSGRQFSNSRSEMNVSTLELGDSALYLCASSSGTGVLQPQHFGDGTRLSIL.

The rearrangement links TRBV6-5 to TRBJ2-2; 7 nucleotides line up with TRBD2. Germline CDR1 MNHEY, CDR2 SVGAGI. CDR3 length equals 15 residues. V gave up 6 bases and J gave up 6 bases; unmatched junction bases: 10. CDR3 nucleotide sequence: TGTGCCAGCAGCAAGACTGGGGGAGGGGCCGGGGAGCTGTTTTTT. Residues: CASSKTGGGAGELFF.

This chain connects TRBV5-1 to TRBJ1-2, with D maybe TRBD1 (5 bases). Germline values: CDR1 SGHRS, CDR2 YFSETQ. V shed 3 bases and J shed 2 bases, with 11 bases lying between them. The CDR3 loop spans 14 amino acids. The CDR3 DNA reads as TGCGCCAGCAGCTCCGGCGGGGCGAACTATGGCTACACCTTC. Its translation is CASSSGGANYGYTF.

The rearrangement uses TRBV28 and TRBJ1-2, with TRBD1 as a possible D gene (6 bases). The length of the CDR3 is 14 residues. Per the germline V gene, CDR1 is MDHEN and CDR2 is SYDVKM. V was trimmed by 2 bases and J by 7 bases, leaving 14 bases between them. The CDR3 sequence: CASSLGQGSGGYTF. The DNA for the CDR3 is TGTGCCAGCAGTTTAGGGCAGGGGTCGGGTGGCTACACCTTC.

The CDR3: CASSGDRGAGPGLYNEQFF. CDR3 coding DNA: TGTGCCAGTAGTGGGGACAGGGGGGCAGGACCAGGGCTATACAATGAGCAGTTCTTC. The chain links TRBV19 to TRBJ2-1, with TRBD1 matching over 11 bases. The germline V gene has CDR1 LNHDA and CDR2 SQIVND (reference sequence). After removal of 5 bases from V and 4 bases from J, the junction contained 16 bases not matched to a gene. This CDR3 is 19 amino acids long.

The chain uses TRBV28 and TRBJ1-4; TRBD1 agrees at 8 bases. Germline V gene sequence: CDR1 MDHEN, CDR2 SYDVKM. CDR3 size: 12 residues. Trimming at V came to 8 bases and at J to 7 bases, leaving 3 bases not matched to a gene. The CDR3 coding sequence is TGTGCCAGCCGACAGGGGCGTGAAAAACTGTTTTTT. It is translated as CASRQGREKLFF.

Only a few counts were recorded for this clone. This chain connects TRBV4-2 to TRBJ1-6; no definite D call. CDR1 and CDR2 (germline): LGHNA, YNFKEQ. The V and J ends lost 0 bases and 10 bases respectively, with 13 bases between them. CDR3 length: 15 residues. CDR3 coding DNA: TGTGCCAGCAGCCAAGAGAGGGTGGCGGAATCACCCCTCCACTTT. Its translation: CASSQERVAESPLHF.

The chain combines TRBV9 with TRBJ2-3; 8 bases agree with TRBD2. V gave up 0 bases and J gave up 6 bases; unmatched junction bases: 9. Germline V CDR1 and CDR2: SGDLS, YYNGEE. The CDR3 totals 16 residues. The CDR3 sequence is CASSVAGGLVSDTQYF. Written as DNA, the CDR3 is TGTGCCAGCAGCGTAGCGGGGGGACTAGTATCTGATACGCAGTATTTT.

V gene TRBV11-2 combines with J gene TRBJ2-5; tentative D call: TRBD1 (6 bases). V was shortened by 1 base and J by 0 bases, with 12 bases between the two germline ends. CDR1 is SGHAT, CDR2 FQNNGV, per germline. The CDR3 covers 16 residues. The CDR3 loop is CASSLAGAGYQETQYF. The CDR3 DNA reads TGTGCCAGCAGCTTAGCAGGGGCTGGGTACCAAGAGACCCAGTACTTC.

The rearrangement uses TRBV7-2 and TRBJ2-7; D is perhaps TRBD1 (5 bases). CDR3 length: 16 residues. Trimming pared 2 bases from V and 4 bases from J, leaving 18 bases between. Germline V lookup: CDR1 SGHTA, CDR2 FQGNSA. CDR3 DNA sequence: TGTGCCAGCAGCTTATCCCCGGACACCGGCCCTTACGAGCAGTACTTC. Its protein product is CASSLSPDTGPYEQYF.

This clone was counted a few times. For the CDR3, the DNA is TGTGCCAGTAGTATAGGGCGGGAGGGCCGCTACGAGCAGTACTTC. It translates to CASSIGREGRYEQYF. This chain uses TRBV19 with TRBJ2-7, with 9 bases lining up with TRBD2. Germline values: CDR1 LNHDA, CDR2 SQIVND (reference sequence). V dropped 1 base and J dropped 3; count of bases not matched to a gene: 4. The CDR3 runs 15 residues.

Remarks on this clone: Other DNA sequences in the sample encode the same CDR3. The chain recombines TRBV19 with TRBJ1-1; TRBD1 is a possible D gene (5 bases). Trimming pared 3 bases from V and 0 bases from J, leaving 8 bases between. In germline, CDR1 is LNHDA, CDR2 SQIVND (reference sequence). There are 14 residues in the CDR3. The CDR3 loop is CASSIAGMNTEAFF. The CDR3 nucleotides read TGTGCCAGTAGTATCGCAGGGATGAACACTGAAGCTTTCTTT.

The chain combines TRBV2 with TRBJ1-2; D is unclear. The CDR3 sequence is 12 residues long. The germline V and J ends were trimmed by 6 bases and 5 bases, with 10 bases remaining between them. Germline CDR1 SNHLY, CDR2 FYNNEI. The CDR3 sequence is CASSTEPYGYTF. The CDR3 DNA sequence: TGTGCCAGCAGCACAGAGCCATATGGCTACACCTTC.

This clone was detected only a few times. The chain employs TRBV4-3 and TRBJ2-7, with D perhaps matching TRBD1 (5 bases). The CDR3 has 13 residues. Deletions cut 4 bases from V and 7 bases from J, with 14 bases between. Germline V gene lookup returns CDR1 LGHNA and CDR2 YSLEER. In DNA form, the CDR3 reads TGCGCCAGCAGCCCGGACACCTTGGGGGAGCAGTACTTC. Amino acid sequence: CASSPDTLGEQYF.

CDR3 in DNA: TGCGCCAGCAGCTCGGGACAGGGGAGCTCCTACGAGCAGTACTTC. Protein sequence: CASSSGQGSSYEQYF. The chain has TRBV5-1 and TRBJ2-7; 10 nucleotides agree with TRBD1. The CDR3 length is 15 residues. With 3 bases clipped from V and 0 bases from J, the junction kept 3 bases outside the gene matches. Germline lookup yields CDR1 SGHRS and CDR2 YFSETQ.

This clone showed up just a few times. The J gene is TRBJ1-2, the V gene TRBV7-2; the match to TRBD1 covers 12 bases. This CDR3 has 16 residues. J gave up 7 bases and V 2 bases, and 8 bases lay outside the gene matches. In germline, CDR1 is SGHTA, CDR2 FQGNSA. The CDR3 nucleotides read TGTGCCAGCAGCTTAACCCCGGGACAGGGGGCAGCTGGCTACACCTTC. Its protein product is CASSLTPGQGAAGYTF.

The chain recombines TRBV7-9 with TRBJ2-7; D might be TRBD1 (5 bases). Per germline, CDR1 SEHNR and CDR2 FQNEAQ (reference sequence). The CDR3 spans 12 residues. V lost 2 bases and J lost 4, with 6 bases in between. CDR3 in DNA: TGTGCCAGCAGCTTACAGGGTTACGAGCAGTACTTC. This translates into CASSLQGYEQYF.

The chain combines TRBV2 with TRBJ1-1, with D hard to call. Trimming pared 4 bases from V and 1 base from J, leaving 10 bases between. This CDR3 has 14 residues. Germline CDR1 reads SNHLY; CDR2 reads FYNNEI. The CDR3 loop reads CASSVEVENTEAFF. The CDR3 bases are TGTGCCAGCAGTGTAGAGGTCGAGAACACTGAAGCTTTCTTT. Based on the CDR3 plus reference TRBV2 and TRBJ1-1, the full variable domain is EPEVTQTPSHQVTQMGQEVILRCVPISNHLYFYWYRQILGQKVEFLVSFYNNEISEKSEIFDDQFSVERPDGSNFTLKIRSTKLEDSAMYFCASSVEVENTEAFFGQGTRLTVV.

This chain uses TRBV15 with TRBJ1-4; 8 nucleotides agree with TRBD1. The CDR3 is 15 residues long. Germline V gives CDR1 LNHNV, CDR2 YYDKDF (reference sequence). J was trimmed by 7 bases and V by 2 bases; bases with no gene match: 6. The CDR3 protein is CATSRSGTGAEKLFF. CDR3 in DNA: TGTGCCACCAGCAGATCCGGGACAGGAGCTGAAAAACTGTTTTTT.

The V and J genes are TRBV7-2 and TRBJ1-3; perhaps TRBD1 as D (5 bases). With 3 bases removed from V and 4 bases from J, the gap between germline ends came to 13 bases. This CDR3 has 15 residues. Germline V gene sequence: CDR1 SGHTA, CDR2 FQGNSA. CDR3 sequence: CASSLAGLLGNTIYF. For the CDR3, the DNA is TGTGCCAGCAGCTTGGCGGGGCTTCTAGGAAACACCATATATTTT.

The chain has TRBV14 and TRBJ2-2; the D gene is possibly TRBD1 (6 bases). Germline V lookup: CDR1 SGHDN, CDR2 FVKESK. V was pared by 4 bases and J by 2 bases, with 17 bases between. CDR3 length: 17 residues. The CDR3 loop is CASSPLAKGVNTGELFF. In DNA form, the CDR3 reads TGTGCCAGCAGCCCCCTAGCCAAGGGGGTAAACACCGGGGAGCTGTTTTTT.

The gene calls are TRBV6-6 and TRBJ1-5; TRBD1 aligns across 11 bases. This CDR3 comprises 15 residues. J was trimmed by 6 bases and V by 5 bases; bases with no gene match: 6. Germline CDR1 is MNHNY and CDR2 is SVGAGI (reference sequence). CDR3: CASSRTGGRVQPQHF. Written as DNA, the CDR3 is TGTGCCAGCAGTCGGACAGGGGGCCGGGTTCAGCCCCAGCATTTT.

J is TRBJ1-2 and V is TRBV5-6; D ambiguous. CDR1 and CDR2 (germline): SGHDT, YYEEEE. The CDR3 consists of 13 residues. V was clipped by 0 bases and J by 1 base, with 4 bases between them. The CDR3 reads CASSLGSNYGYTF. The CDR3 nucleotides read TGTGCCAGCAGCTTGGGGAGTAACTATGGCTACACCTTC.

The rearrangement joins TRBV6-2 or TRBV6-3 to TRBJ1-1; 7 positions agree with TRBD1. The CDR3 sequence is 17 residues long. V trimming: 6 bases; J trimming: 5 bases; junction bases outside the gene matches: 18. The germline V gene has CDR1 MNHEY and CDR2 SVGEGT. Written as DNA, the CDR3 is TGTGCCAGCAGCAGACTACTAACCGGACAGGCGGGGACTGAAGCTTTCTTT. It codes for CASSRLLTGQAGTEAFF.